Listed below are T cell receptor beta chains from one sample, sequenced in a study of blood T cell repertoires in COVID-19. Profiled with immunoSEQ multiplex PCR; TCRdb holds only in-frame clones, not every one. The sample contains a few hundred thousand clones, roughly 85% of which appear only once. The sample consisted of PBMCs or T cells enriched from blood (not recorded which). The receptor set was obtained from a woman aged 45-65 years who had recovered from COVID-19. Both conserved end residues are part of each CDR3. Part of the rows lack a size; the others show once, few, many or a class for expanded clones.

once | TRBJ2-3 | TRBV5-4 | CASSSKTSGSPDTQYF
- | TRBJ1-6 | TRBV11-2 | CASSAGTAIFGNSPLHF
- | TRBJ2-7 | TRBV10-2 | CASSDRVYYEQYF
- | TRBJ2-2 | TRBV4-1 | CASSRQGRTGELFF
- | TRBJ1-4 | TRBV20-1 | CSASDRGRDTNEKLFF
- | TRBJ2-7 | TRBV19 | CASSIGETGGSDEQYF
- | TRBJ1-5 | TRBV19 | CASSMLGAPRNVHQPQHF
- | TRBJ1-2 | TRBV7-2 | CASSLGNRAIGGYTF
- | TRBJ1-1 | TRBV28 | CASSLAGREVSAFF
once | TRBJ1-5 | TRBV2 | CASRREFGNQPQHF
- | TRBJ1-3 | TRBV9 | CASSPIRGVGNTIYF
- | TRBJ1-6 | TRBV10-2 | CASSDRVESPLHF
- | TRBJ1-2 | TRBV29-1 | CSVEDIGGQDGYTF
- | TRBJ2-1 | TRBV9 | CASSVGLAENEQFF
- | TRBJ2-7 | TRBV5-5 | CASSYERTGLYEQYF
- | TRBJ1-3 | TRBV28 | CASSLRQTSGPTIYF
few | TRBJ1-4 | TRBV4-1 | CASREGLGQLNEKLFF
once | TRBJ2-7 | TRBV12-3/TRBV12-4 | CASSKGQSEQYF
once | TRBJ2-7 | TRBV6-5 | CASSFPAGTYEQYF
- | TRBJ2-3 | TRBV7-3 | CASSPGLSMDTQYF
- | TRBJ2-2 | TRBV7-2 | CASSFRRQTNTGELFF
few | TRBJ2-5 | TRBV18 | CASSPKVMTSGIQETQYF
- | TRBJ2-7 | TRBV3-1/TRBV3-2 | CASSPGQGGYEQYF
- | TRBJ2-1 | TRBV6-6 | CASSPPASGREEQFF
- | TRBJ1-1 | TRBV5-1 | CASSFSQATEAFF
- | TRBJ1-2 | TRBV6-1 | CASSDFAAGLYGYTF
- | TRBJ1-6 | TRBV6-5 | CASSREQGRNSPLHF
- | TRBJ1-4 | TRBV5-1 | CASSLGRPTNEKLFF
- | TRBJ1-6 | TRBV4-1 | CASSQEGSRNSPLHF
- | TRBJ2-1 | TRBV13 | CASSPKGTGPLYNEQFF
- | TRBJ1-5 | TRBV28 | CASSLTVNYDQPQHF
- | TRBJ1-1 | TRBV7-2 | CASTLSVGATEAFF
- | TRBJ1-2 | TRBV28 | CASIRGSANYGYTF
once | TRBJ2-3 | TRBV24-1 | CATSEQKRGSTDTQYF
once | TRBJ1-1 | TRBV11-2 | CASSFNRGLGNTEAFF
- | TRBJ1-1 | TRBV10-2 | CASRDRVTEAFF
few | TRBJ2-3 | TRBV6-2/TRBV6-3 | CASSPTRETDTQYF
- | TRBJ2-3 | TRBV11-2 | CASSPRGGSDTQYF
- | TRBJ2-3 | TRBV5-6 | CASSWTGSTDTQYF
once | TRBJ1-1 | TRBV19 | CASSMEGNTEAFF
- | TRBJ2-3 | TRBV5-1 | CASRSTGGYTDTQYF
once | TRBJ2-3 | TRBV27 | CASSPRRGGADTQYF
- | TRBJ2-7 | TRBV19 | CASSGTEYEQYF
- | TRBJ2-3 | TRBV5-1 | CASSLGQGVTDTQYF
- | TRBJ2-7 | TRBV18 | CASSPGQSYEQYF
- | TRBJ1-1 | TRBV10-3 | CAISDRVFMNTEAFF
- | TRBJ1-3 | TRBV3-1/TRBV3-2 | CASSQAQGTGNTIYF
- | TRBJ1-1 | TRBV5-1 | CASSLAAGVRNTEAFF
- | TRBJ1-2 | TRBV29-1 | CSVASGGSYGYTF
- | TRBJ1-6 | TRBV3-1/TRBV3-2 | CASSHRRNSPLHF
- | TRBJ2-3 | TRBV7-3 | CASSLSVTDTQYF
- | TRBJ2-3 | TRBV5-1 | CASSFDRGKDTQYF
- | TRBJ1-2 | TRBV7-9 | CASSPGTGMYGYTF
- | TRBJ2-7 | TRBV19 | CASSITGDYEQYF
- | TRBJ2-6 | TRBV29-1 | CSVSIGANVLTF
- | TRBJ2-7 | TRBV5-1 | CASSVDIITYEQYF
- | TRBJ2-3 | TRBV14 | CASSGQGLASTDTQYF
- | TRBJ2-7 | TRBV19 | CASSIGLRDYEQYF
- | TRBJ2-3 | TRBV28 | CASSPGLVSSTDTQYF